The 31 T cell receptor beta chains below were found in one sample sequenced in a study of T cells expressing NK-cell markers. TCRdb re-called the 5' RACE reads; every CDR3 protein appears as one record, without DNA. Its clone listing holds about 440,000 distinct CDR3 sequences. Sequencing was carried out using blood T cells: a sorted CD56 or NKG2C T cell subset, CD4+ or CD8+ T cells, or bulk PBMC T cells (not recorded which). The origin of the receptors is a woman aged 18 to 69 in good health.

The rearrangement uses TRBV7-2 and TRBJ1-6; TCRdb's assignment of TRBD1 cannot be checked, as there is no DNA. CDR1 and CDR2 from the germline V gene are SGHTA and FQGNSA. CDR3 length: 15 residues. CDR3 amino acids: CASSPDRGWDSSLHF.

J is TRBJ2-1 and V is TRBV19; TCRdb's D gene call, TRBD2, goes unchecked for lack of DNA. Germline V lookup: CDR1 LNHDA, CDR2 SQIVND (reference sequence). The CDR3 has 17 amino acids. The CDR3 loop is CASSIGSGGAPYNEQFF.

The chain combines TRBV20-1 with TRBJ2-3; TCRdb's assignment of TRBD2 cannot be checked, as there is no DNA. In germline, CDR1 is DFQATT, CDR2 SNEGSKA (reference sequence). The CDR3 is 14 residues long. The CDR3 reads CSARTSAGKDTQYF.

V is TRBV6-1 and J is TRBJ2-1; no DNA is available, so the TRBD2 call from TCRdb remains unchecked. Looked up from germline, CDR1 is MNHNS and CDR2 is SASEGT. The CDR3 runs to 14 residues. CDR3 in amino acids: CASITSGRIDEQFF.

This chain uses TRBV28 with TRBJ2-3; the D call of TRBD1 rests on TCRdb alone, since no DNA is present to check it. Germline assignment: CDR1 MDHEN and CDR2 SYDVKM. This CDR3 is built from 15 residues. This chain's CDR3 is CASSRPGSGTDTQYF.

The chain has TRBV10-3 and TRBJ1-1. Germline lookup yields CDR1 ENHRY and CDR2 SYGVKD. There are 15 residues in the CDR3. The chain's CDR3 is CAISESGTAVTEAFF.

This chain joins TRBV19 and TRBJ2-1; TCRdb outputs TRBD1, but without DNA this stays unchecked. The CDR3 sequence is 16 residues long. Per the germline V gene, CDR1 is LNHDA and CDR2 is SQIVND (reference sequence). CDR3 sequence reads: CASSMNPQEFNNEQFF.

The CDR3 sequence is CASSGFLGDKNIQYF. This chain joins TRBV5-1 and TRBJ2-4. The CDR3 runs 15 residues. Germline lookup yields CDR1 SGHRS and CDR2 YFSETQ.

The CDR3 reads CASSLLAGGTNEKLFF. J is TRBJ1-4 and V is TRBV5-1. This CDR3 contains 16 residues. The germline V gene has CDR1 SGHRS and CDR2 YFSETQ.

The rearrangement joins TRBV20-1 to TRBJ2-5. Germline V gives CDR1 DFQATT, CDR2 SNEGSKA (reference sequence). CDR3 length: 13 residues. The CDR3 sequence is CSARGSRAETQYF.

The rearrangement joins TRBV5-4 to TRBJ2-4; without DNA, the TCRdb call of TRBD1 cannot be checked. The CDR3 contains 16 residues. Germline CDR1 reads SGHNT; CDR2 reads YYREEE (reference sequence). The CDR3 is CASSFYNTGGGNIQYF.

V is TRBV7-9 and J is TRBJ2-1; TCRdb's D call of TRBD2 is untestable without DNA. Germline V gives CDR1 SEHNR, CDR2 FQNEAQ (reference sequence). CDR3 length equals 16 residues. The CDR3 sequence is CASTEGGASGRYEQFF.

The gene calls are TRBV6-2 or TRBV6-3 and TRBJ1-1. Germline CDR1 is MNHEY and CDR2 is SVGEGT. The CDR3 contains 14 residues. The CDR3 reads CASSSRSGLTEAFF.

The J gene is TRBJ2-5, the V gene TRBV12-3 or TRBV12-4; TCRdb indicates TRBD2, and absent DNA this call remains unverified. The CDR3 runs 14 residues. The CDR3 sequence: CASTSLGHKETQYF.

The chain has TRBV20-1 and TRBJ1-6; TCRdb names TRBD1, which stays unverified in the absence of DNA. This CDR3 has 15 amino acids. Germline assignment: CDR1 DFQATT and CDR2 SNEGSKA (reference sequence). This CDR3 is CSRARGAPYNSPLHF.

The chain joins TRBV29-1 to TRBJ2-3; as DNA is missing, the TRBD2 call by TCRdb cannot be tested. CDR1 and CDR2 (germline): SQVTM, ANQGSEA. The CDR3 length is 12 residues. CDR3: CSARLHTDTQYF.

The chain links TRBV20-1 to TRBJ2-7; there is no DNA to check the TCRdb D call of TRBD2. The germline V gene has CDR1 DFQATT and CDR2 SNEGSKA (reference sequence). This CDR3 has 15 residues. CDR3 in amino acids: CSAPFGLAGGYEQYF.

This sequence joins TRBV6-1 and TRBJ2-7; the D call of TRBD1 rests on TCRdb alone, since no DNA is present to check it. Germline V gene data show CDR1 as MNHNS and CDR2 as SASEGT. This CDR3 region has 17 residues. CDR3 loop: CASRSGVGGGPSYEQYF.

The chain employs TRBV12-3 or TRBV12-4 and TRBJ2-3; TCRdb's D gene call, TRBD2, goes unchecked for lack of DNA. The CDR3 covers 13 residues. The CDR3 sequence: CASSFPATDTQYF.

The rearrangement uses TRBV9 and TRBJ2-1; the D gene TCRdb calls, TRBD2, cannot be checked with no DNA. The CDR3 covers 15 residues. Germline CDR1 SGDLS, CDR2 YYNGEE. The CDR3 sequence is CASSLIAGASDEQFF.

The chain uses TRBV3-1 and TRBJ2-7; TCRdb picks TRBD1, but there is no DNA to check that call. The CDR3 is 14 amino acids. Germline loops: CDR1 LGHDT, CDR2 YNNKEL (reference sequence). The CDR3 sequence is CASSGPGGLYEQYF.

CDR3 region: CASSDPGEGAIGELFF. The chain links TRBV10-1 to TRBJ2-2; there is no DNA to check the TCRdb D call of TRBD1. The CDR3 has 16 amino acids. The germline CDR1 and CDR2 sequences are WNHNN and SYGVQD (reference sequence).

This rearrangement joins TRBV5-1 to TRBJ1-1; TCRdb designates TRBD1, a call that cannot be tested without DNA. The CDR3 is made up of 13 amino acids. Germline values: CDR1 SGHRS, CDR2 YFSETQ. This CDR3 reads CATATGPNTEAFF.

V is TRBV20-1 and J is TRBJ2-4; TCRdb's D call, TRBD2, is unchecked because there is no DNA. The CDR3 totals 14 residues. Germline V gene data show CDR1 as DFQATT and CDR2 as SNEGSKA (reference sequence). This CDR3 reads CSAWAREVKNIQYF.

The rearrangement joins TRBV5-1 to TRBJ1-1. Germline V gene lookup returns CDR1 SGHRS and CDR2 YFSETQ. The CDR3 contains 12 residues. The CDR3 loop reads CASSQQHTEAFF.

The chain is built from TRBV2 and TRBJ2-2; checking the TCRdb D call of TRBD2 is not possible without DNA. The CDR3 is 17 amino acids. The germline CDR1 and CDR2 sequences are SNHLY and FYNNEI. The chain's CDR3 is CASSPPSGRPNTGELFF.

This chain uses TRBV19 with TRBJ2-1; with no DNA, the TCRdb D assignment of TRBD2 cannot be verified. Germline CDR1 and CDR2: LNHDA and SQIVND (reference sequence). The CDR3 loop spans 14 amino acids. The CDR3 spells CASSTVGTSNEQFF.

The chain uses TRBV20-1 and TRBJ1-2; the D call of TRBD1 rests on TCRdb alone, since no DNA is present to check it. The CDR3 is made up of 13 amino acids. Germline V gene sequence: CDR1 DFQATT, CDR2 SNEGSKA (reference sequence). CDR3 amino acids: CSASNRDNYGYTF.

The V gene is TRBV11-1, the J gene TRBJ2-1; TCRdb returns TRBD2, unconfirmable since there is no DNA. The germline gives CDR1 SGHAT, CDR2 FQDESV (reference sequence). The CDR3 is 19 residues long. CDR3 sequence reads: CASSSPGLAGVTEWNEQFF.

CDR3 residues: CASSYRNEQYF. The chain employs TRBV12-3 or TRBV12-4 and TRBJ2-7. The CDR3 covers 11 residues.

The chain couples TRBV7-2 to TRBJ2-3; TCRdb lists TRBD1, though no DNA is available to test this call. Per the germline V gene, CDR1 is SGHTA and CDR2 is FQGNSA. This CDR3 has 13 residues. This chain's CDR3 is CASSRTGYDTQYF.